One T cell receptor (beta chain) is described in this entry. Its antigen remains unidentified. Profiling relied on immunoSEQ multiplex PCR, and the TCRdb table lists in-frame clones only, not all of them. The data show about 510,000 clones, with 90% to 96% seen just once and 0.06% held by the top ten. This entry is derived from a study of shared clonotypes between healthy human individuals. Points from the study as a whole: Estimated clonotype richness was generally higher in naive than memory subsets. The sampled material consisted only of blood, and tissue repertoires are likely to differ. Among non-shared clonotypes, generation probabilities were lower than among those shared by all four donors.

Looked up from germline, CDR1 is SEHNR and CDR2 is FQNEAQ (reference sequence). V dropped 4 bases and J dropped 0; count of bases not matched to a gene: 15. This CDR3 contains 19 residues. Naive CD45RA+ and memory CD45RA-negative subsets were split from CD4+ cells. The chain is built from TRBV7-9 and TRBJ2-3; TRBD2 aligns across 8 bases. This receptor was obtained from a woman in her 30s in good health. The sample was naive CD4+ T cells sorted from blood. Regarding subset: CD45RA+ positively selected. CDR3 DNA sequence: TGTGCCAGCAGCTGGCCGGATGTCGGGAGGGCCCGTAGCACAGATACGCAGTATTTT. Translating it yields CASSWPDVGRARSTDTQYF.